These 2 T cell receptor beta chains share one sample of origin, sequenced in a study of cytomegalovirus exposure and HLA in healthy donors. The PCR ran on 60 Vbeta and 13 Jbeta primers. The repertoire was sequenced with immunoSEQ multiplex PCR; TCRdb's copy has only in-frame clones and lacks some. The table lists 90,000 to 140,000 clones, 76% of them singletons. Sequencing input: PBMCs. These receptors were collected from a man aged 40-50 years in good health and CMV-seropositive.

Concerning this clone itself: Compared with germline, one end of the junction differs, possibly owing to a read error. V gene TRBV11-2 combines with J gene TRBJ2-6, with 8 bases matching TRBD1. This CDR3 contains 15 residues. The germline V gene has CDR1 SGHAT and CDR2 FQNNGV. The CDR3 DNA follows: TGTGCCAGCAGCTTGACAGGGGTTGGGGCCAACGGCCTGACTTTC. Its translation: CASSLTGVGANGLTF.

The V and J genes are TRBV19 and TRBJ2-5; D perhaps matches TRBD1 (6 bases). Germline-derived CDR1 and CDR2 are LNHDA and SQIVND (reference sequence). V was cut by 4 bases and J by 5 bases, with 11 bases left in between. The CDR3 length is 13 residues. The CDR3 nucleotides read TGTGCCAGTAGTAATAGACAGGTGGAGACCCAGTACTTC. Its translation: CASSNRQVETQYF.